A single sample gave rise to the 21 T cell receptor beta chains below, sequenced in a study of response to subunit inactivated influenza vaccine. TCRdb re-analysed the RT-PCR reads in MiXCR, keeping a single row per CDR3 protein. The profile covers some 640,000 distinct CDR3 sequences, with approximately 14% appearing a single time and around 6.5% taken by the ten largest. The material was PBMCs from blood, obtained around 14 days before vaccination. The receptors shown here come from a man aged 45-60 years who received an inactivated influenza vaccine.

This clonotype showed up just a few times. One end of the junction does not line up with germline, which may come from a read error. The rearrangement joins TRBV20-1 to TRBJ1-1, with D uncertain. The germline V gene encodes CDR1 DFQATT and CDR2 SNEGSKA (reference sequence). The CDR3 is 11 residues long. CDR3 sequence (DNA): TGCAGTGTCTCGATGAACGCTGAAGCTTTCTTT. Encoded protein: CSVSMNAEAFF.

V is TRBV7-9 and J is TRBJ2-7; TRBD2 agrees at 8 bases. The trim removed 1 base at V and 5 bases at J, leaving 7 bases unmatched. CDR3 size: 15 residues. Germline loops: CDR1 SEHNR, CDR2 FQNEAQ (reference sequence). The DNA for the CDR3 is TGTGCCAGCAGCTTAGAAGGCGGGAGGATGAACGAGCAGTACTTC. This encodes CASSLEGGRMNEQYF.

In this sample, this clonotype turned up a few times. The chain uses TRBV4-2 and TRBJ2-7; 7 bases map to TRBD2. The germline V gene has CDR1 LGHNA and CDR2 YNFKEQ. This CDR3 region has 16 residues. The V segment lost 0 bases and the J segment 0 bases; nucleotides outside the gene matches: 5. DNA of the CDR3: TGTGCCAGCAGCCAAGAGGAGCGGGACCGCTCCTACGAGCAGTACTTC. This encodes CASSQEERDRSYEQYF.

This clonotype was observed at least ten times. The junction and the germline gene differ at one end; a read error may be behind it. The chain carries TRBV7-9 and TRBJ2-1; D gene uncertain. The CDR3 contains 12 residues. The germline CDR1 and CDR2 sequences are SEHNR and FQNEAQ (reference sequence). In DNA form, the CDR3 reads TGTGCCAGCAGTTTAAACCCCACGACCATTCGGTTC. It encodes CASSLNPTTIRF.

The chain uses TRBV5-1 and TRBJ2-3; 7 positions match TRBD1. This CDR3 contains 13 residues. V dropped 4 bases and J dropped 6; count of bases not matched to a gene: 5. Germline V gene sequence: CDR1 SGHRS, CDR2 YFSETQ. The CDR3 spells CASSIGTADTQYF. The CDR3 nucleotides are TGCGCCAGCAGCATAGGGACAGCGGATACGCAGTATTTT.

Many counts were recorded for this clonotype. The chain employs TRBV12-3 or TRBV12-4 and TRBJ2-4; D is undetermined. The CDR3 totals 11 residues. Trimming pared 4 bases from V and 5 bases from J, leaving 3 bases between. The CDR3 region is CASSSENIQYF. The CDR3, as DNA: TGTGCCAGCAGTTCCGAAAACATTCAGTACTTC.

This clonotype was seen at least ten times. The V call is TRBV12-3 or TRBV12-4, the J call TRBJ1-5; D gene unclear. CDR3 length: 16 residues. V dropped 5 bases and J dropped 1 base, with 15 bases sitting between them. CDR3: CASSAQPWGSNQPQHF. CDR3 nucleotides: TGTGCCAGCAGTGCCCAACCGTGGGGAAGCAATCAGCCCCAGCATTTT.

This clonotype was counted a few times. The V call is TRBV10-3, the J call TRBJ1-1, with 7 positions matching TRBD1. After removal of 7 bases from V and 0 bases from J, the junction contained 5 bases not matched to a gene. Germline V gives CDR1 ENHRY, CDR2 SYGVKD. This CDR3 has 14 residues. CDR3 DNA: TGTGCCATCACCTTGGACAGGATGAACACTGAAGCTTTCTTT. It encodes CAITLDRMNTEAFF.

The genes are TRBV27 and TRBJ2-2, with TRBD1 as a possible D gene (7 bases). The germline V and J ends were trimmed by 6 bases and 0 bases, with 14 bases remaining between them. The germline V gene encodes CDR1 MNHEY and CDR2 SMNVEV (reference sequence). This CDR3 is built from 16 residues. The CDR3 DNA reads TGTGCCAGCAGGGAGGCGGGGACAGCGAACACCGGGGAGCTGTTTTTT. Its translation is CASREAGTANTGELFF.

This clonotype was seen more than once but under ten times. The chain is built from TRBV15 and TRBJ1-2, with D perhaps matching TRBD1 (5 bases). The CDR3 is 13 amino acids. CDR1 and CDR2 from the germline V gene are LNHNV and YYDKDF (reference sequence). Trimming pared 3 bases from V and 6 bases from J, leaving 11 bases between. CDR3 loop: CATSSAQGDGYTF. DNA for the CDR3: TGTGCCACCAGCAGCGCCCAGGGAGATGGCTACACCTTC.

The chain joins TRBV5-1 to TRBJ2-7; either TRBD1 or TRBD2 may fit D (5 bases each). Trimming cost V 3 bases and J 1 base, with 14 bases left between them. This CDR3 has 15 residues. The germline V gene has CDR1 SGHRS and CDR2 YFSETQ. DNA of the CDR3: TGCGCCAGCAGCTCGACGGGACGGTTATCCTACGAGCAGTACTTC. It is translated as CASSSTGRLSYEQYF.

This clonotype was observed a handful of times. The chain couples TRBV7-2 to TRBJ1-5; D gene unclear. CDR1 SGHTA and CDR2 FQGNSA come from the germline V gene. The V and J ends lost 5 bases and 7 bases respectively, with 12 bases between them. CDR3 size: 13 residues. CDR3 residues: CASSLRAGQPQHF. As DNA, the CDR3 is TGTGCCAGCAGCCTTCGCGCGGGGCAGCCCCAGCATTTT.

The chain joins TRBV7-2 to TRBJ2-7; D is possibly TRBD1 (5 bases). V lost 5 bases and J 0 bases, leaving 14 bases between the germline ends. This CDR3 comprises 15 residues. Germline V lookup: CDR1 SGHTA, CDR2 FQGNSA. The CDR3 loop is CASSPIADSSYEQYF. CDR3 coding DNA: TGTGCCAGCAGCCCAATAGCTGACAGCTCCTACGAGCAGTACTTC.

This chain connects TRBV7-8 to TRBJ2-1, with a tentative D call TRBD1 (5 bases). The CDR3 is made up of 15 amino acids. Trimming shortened V by 1 base and J by 5 bases, and 12 bases separated the two germline ends. CDR1 is SGHVS and CDR2 is FQNEAQ in the germline V gene. The CDR3 DNA reads TGTGCCAGCAGCTTAGTAGGGGTCTCTCACAATGAGCAGTTCTTC. Translated, it gives CASSLVGVSHNEQFF.

This clonotype showed up just a few times. The chain combines TRBV5-1 with TRBJ2-4; TRBD2 matches at 7 bases. The CDR3 is 16 amino acids. Per germline, CDR1 SGHRS and CDR2 YFSETQ. J lost 1 base, V lost 0 bases, and 4 bases had no gene match. Here the CDR3 DNA reads TGCGCCAGCAGCTTGGCTACCGGGGGGGCCAAAAACATTCAGTACTTC. It yields the protein CASSLATGGAKNIQYF. The whole variable domain, filled in from reference TRBV5-1 and TRBJ2-4, reads KAGVTQTPRYLIKTRGQQVTLSCSPISGHRSVSWYQQTPGQGLQFLFEYFSETQRNKGNFPGRFSGRQFSNSRSEMNVSTLELGDSALYLCASSLATGGAKNIQYFGAGTRLSVL.

This clonotype was seen more than once but under ten times. DNA for the CDR3: TGCGCCAGCAGCCAAGATATCGCACAGTACACCGGGGAGCTGTTTTTT. Protein sequence: CASSQDIAQYTGELFF. This sequence joins TRBV4-3 and TRBJ2-2; D not resolved. CDR1 and CDR2 from the germline V gene are LGHNA and YSLEER. V lost 0 bases and J lost 3, with 11 bases in between. The CDR3 has 16 amino acids.

This clonotype was counted many times. The J gene is TRBJ2-7, the V gene TRBV29-1; D ambiguous. Germline V lookup: CDR1 SQVTM, CDR2 ANQGSEA. The CDR3 runs 13 residues. The V gene lost 4 bases and the J gene lost 1 base, with 11 bases spanning the gap. The CDR3, as DNA: TGCAGCGTTGTGAGTTCCTGGTCCTACGAGCAGTACTTC. Translation: CSVVSSWSYEQYF.

This clonotype was seen ten or more times. V usage is TRBV4-2 and J usage is TRBJ2-7; D remains unclear. CDR1 and CDR2 (germline): LGHNA, YNFKEQ. Trimming cost V 1 base and J 0 bases, with 7 bases left between them. The CDR3 extends over 14 amino acids. The CDR3 sequence: CASSQVGFSYEQYF. The CDR3 region has the DNA TGTGCCAGCAGCCAAGTCGGGTTCTCCTACGAGCAGTACTTC.

There are a few counts of this clonotype. The J gene is TRBJ2-7, the V gene TRBV20-1; tentative D call: TRBD1 (6 bases). Germline V CDR1 and CDR2: DFQATT, SNEGSKA (reference sequence). The V and J ends lost 5 bases and 0 bases respectively, with 14 bases between them. This CDR3 comprises 14 residues. The CDR3 reads CSAGLGRGSYEQYF. CDR3 bases: TGCAGTGCTGGCTTGGGCAGGGGCTCCTACGAGCAGTACTTC.

The chain recombines TRBV7-2 with TRBJ2-1; TRBD2 agrees at 10 bases. This CDR3 has 14 amino acids. In germline, CDR1 is SGHTA, CDR2 FQGNSA. The J segment lost 13 bases and the V segment lost 6 bases, leaving 12 bases of the junction unmatched. The CDR3 reads CASSDTPGLAIQFF. The CDR3 DNA reads TGTGCCAGCAGTGATACACCGGGACTAGCGATACAGTTCTTC.

V usage is TRBV3-1 and J usage is TRBJ1-6, with 7 nucleotides matching TRBD1. The CDR3 is 14 residues long. Germline V gene lookup returns CDR1 LGHDT and CDR2 YNNKEL (reference sequence). With V trimmed by 3 bases and J by 9 bases, 5 bases remained unmatched. The CDR3 bases are TGTGCCAGCAGCCACCGGGACAGTCTTTCACCCCTCCACTTT. Its protein product is CASSHRDSLSPLHF.